This T cell receptor beta chain is from a study of shared clonotypes between healthy human individuals. About the research overall: CD4 naive cells filled three plates per donor, CD4 memory three, CD8 naive two and CD8 memory one. Whole-study results and caveats: Clonotypes not shared had lower generation probabilities than those common to all four donors.

As concerns this clone: Its target is unknown.

Naive CD8 cells comprised CD45RO-negative, CCR7-positively selected cells, excluding terminally differentiated effector memory CD45RA+ cells. TCRdb's copy holds only in-frame clones and misses some; the assay was immunoSEQ multiplex PCR. The sample records some 1,900,000 clones, over 85% being singletons. The sequencing input was naive CD8+ T cells sorted from blood. This TCR was sampled from a man aged 18 to 30 in good health.

The CDR3 bases are TGTGCCAGCACCCCGGATTATAGCAATCAGCCCCAGCATTTT. Translating gives CASTPDYSNQPQHF. The chain links TRBV28 to TRBJ1-5; D remains ambiguous. The CDR3 spans 14 residues. The V end lost 7 bases, the J end lost 0 bases, and 10 bases lay between the germline ends. From germline, CDR1 is MDHEN and CDR2 SYDVKM.